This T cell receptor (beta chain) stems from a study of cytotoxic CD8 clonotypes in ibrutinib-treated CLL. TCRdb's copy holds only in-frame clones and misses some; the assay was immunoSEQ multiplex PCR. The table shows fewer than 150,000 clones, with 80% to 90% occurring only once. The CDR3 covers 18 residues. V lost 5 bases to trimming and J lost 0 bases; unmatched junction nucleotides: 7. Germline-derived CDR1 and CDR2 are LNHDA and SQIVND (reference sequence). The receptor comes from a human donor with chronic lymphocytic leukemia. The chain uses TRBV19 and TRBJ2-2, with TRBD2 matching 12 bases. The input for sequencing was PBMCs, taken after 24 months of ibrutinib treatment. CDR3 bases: TGTGCCAGTAGTCCAGGACTAGCGGGGCCGTCGAACACCGGGGAGCTGTTTTTT. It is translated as CASSPGLAGPSNTGELFF.